The clone carrying this TCR beta chain has just one count. This sample is drawn from a study of Ad26.COV2.S vaccination and SARS-CoV-2 variants. The method was immunoSEQ multiplex PCR; TCRdb's version includes in-frame clones alone and lacks a portion of them. The profile shows 400,000 to 450,000 clones, more than 80% of them singletons. Per germline, CDR1 SEHNR and CDR2 FQNEAQ (reference sequence). CDR3 length: 14 residues. The V end was cut by 5 bases, the J end by 2 bases, with 9 bases between. The treatment here: 15 to 20 received Ad26.COV2.S at low or high dose, single or two shots; about 5 received placebo; per-sample allocation not given. Samples analyzed were those drawn on day 63 after the first vaccine or placebo injection. Its platform was an Ad26 vector, and its expressed antigen was Wuhan-strain SARS-CoV-2 spike.

The chain uses TRBV7-9 and TRBJ1-4; no firm D call. The sample in question was peripheral blood, obtained in a trial of Ad26.COV2.S vaccine versus placebo. The source is a person aged 18-60 years who received the Ad26.COV2.S COVID-19 vaccine or a placebo. In nucleotides, the CDR3 is TGTGCCAGCAGCATGACCGATACTAATGAAAAACTGTTTTTT. Translated, it gives CASSMTDTNEKLFF.